Listed below are T cell receptor beta chains from one sample, sequenced in a study of T-cell memory formation after mild COVID-19. TCRdb passed the 5' RACE reads through MiXCR, listing each CDR3 protein once. The sample includes roughly 600,000 distinct CDR3 sequences, more than 15% of them seen just once. The sample consisted of PBMCs or a T cell subset sorted from them (not recorded which). These TCRs come from an adult woman who had mild COVID-19 (a few samples of this study predate the infection). Cell type and time point are not known. The CDR3 runs from the conserved cysteine through the conserved F or W. D genes are given only for firm matches. Clone size, where shown, is once, few, many, or a class for clones that have expanded.

abundance,j_gene,d_gene,v_gene,CDR3aa
few,TRBJ2-1,NA,TRBV6-6,CASGTASYNEQFF
NA,TRBJ2-3,TRBD2,TRBV7-9,CASSPVKTSGRAPDTQYF
few,TRBJ2-7,NA,TRBV7-8,CASSYHRRDYEQYF
NA,TRBJ2-2,TRBD2,TRBV7-2,CASSPRWRERGMLFF
few,TRBJ2-1,NA,TRBV7-9,CASSLALAGSEQFF
NA,TRBJ1-5,NA,TRBV15,CATSRVDTSNQPQHF
many,TRBJ1-5,NA,TRBV5-5,CASSLPGGLQHF
many,TRBJ2-2,NA,TRBV25-1,CASSWGANTGELFF
NA,TRBJ2-1,TRBD2,TRBV20-1,CSARTSGGSSSYNEQFF
NA,TRBJ2-3,TRBD2,TRBV6-8,CASSYSSTSGSGSTDTQYF
few,TRBJ2-5,TRBD1,TRBV11-2,CASSWTGGAGETQYF
NA,TRBJ2-5,TRBD1,TRBV6-6,CASRLGQTTIPQYF
NA,TRBJ1-2,NA,TRBV18,CASSPEVTGEHGYTF
NA,TRBJ2-5,NA,TRBV5-1,CASSYLQEQETQYF
NA,TRBJ2-7,NA,TRBV15,CATSRGSLEAYEQYF
NA,TRBJ1-2,TRBD1,TRBV5-1,CASSLDPGQGSYGYTF
NA,TRBJ2-3,NA,TRBV21-1,CASSKEGPDTQYF
few,TRBJ1-2,NA,TRBV20-1,CSARDGRGAYGYTF
few,TRBJ2-7,TRBD1,TRBV25-1,CASSDTGVEQYF
NA,TRBJ2-3,NA,TRBV15,CSTSRKSWGATDTQYF
NA,TRBJ1-2,NA,TRBV7-2,CASSLGFLDGYTF
NA,TRBJ2-1,NA,TRBV29-1,CSVEGAWETGTYNEQFF
many,TRBJ2-1,NA,TRBV18,CASSPPNYGFHEQFF
few,TRBJ2-1,NA,TRBV7-2,CASSLGQQQRGFF
NA,TRBJ2-7,TRBD1,TRBV27,CASSPRQGHRYEQYF
few,TRBJ2-3,TRBD2,TRBV4-3,CASSQDGRVGQQYF
few,TRBJ1-1,NA,TRBV20-1,CSASAVTDMNTEAFF
few,TRBJ2-3,TRBD2,TRBV12-3/TRBV12-4,CASSVGLAGEGTDTQYF
NA,TRBJ2-1,NA,TRBV7-9,CASSLTGAKANEQFF
few,TRBJ2-5,NA,TRBV30,CAWSAEETQYF
NA,TRBJ1-6,NA,TRBV4-2,CASSQDLMIASPLHF
NA,TRBJ2-1,TRBD2,TRBV20-1,CSARTSASYNEQFF
few,TRBJ2-7,TRBD1,TRBV2,CASSEYRGLVDEQYF